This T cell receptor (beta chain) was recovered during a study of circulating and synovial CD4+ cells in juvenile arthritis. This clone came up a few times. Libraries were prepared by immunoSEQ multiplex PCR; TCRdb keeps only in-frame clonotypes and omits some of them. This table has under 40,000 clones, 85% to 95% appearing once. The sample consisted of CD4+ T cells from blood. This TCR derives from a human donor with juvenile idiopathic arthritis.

CDR3 protein: CASSNGLAGVSEQYF. Written as DNA, the CDR3 is TGTGCCAGCAGCAACGGACTAGCGGGAGTATCCGAGCAGTACTTC. The gene calls are TRBV7-9 and TRBJ2-7; TRBD2 matches at 13 bases. After removal of 5 bases from V and 6 bases from J, the junction contained 7 bases not matched to a gene. Germline V gene sequence: CDR1 SEHNR, CDR2 FQNEAQ (reference sequence). The CDR3 runs 15 residues.